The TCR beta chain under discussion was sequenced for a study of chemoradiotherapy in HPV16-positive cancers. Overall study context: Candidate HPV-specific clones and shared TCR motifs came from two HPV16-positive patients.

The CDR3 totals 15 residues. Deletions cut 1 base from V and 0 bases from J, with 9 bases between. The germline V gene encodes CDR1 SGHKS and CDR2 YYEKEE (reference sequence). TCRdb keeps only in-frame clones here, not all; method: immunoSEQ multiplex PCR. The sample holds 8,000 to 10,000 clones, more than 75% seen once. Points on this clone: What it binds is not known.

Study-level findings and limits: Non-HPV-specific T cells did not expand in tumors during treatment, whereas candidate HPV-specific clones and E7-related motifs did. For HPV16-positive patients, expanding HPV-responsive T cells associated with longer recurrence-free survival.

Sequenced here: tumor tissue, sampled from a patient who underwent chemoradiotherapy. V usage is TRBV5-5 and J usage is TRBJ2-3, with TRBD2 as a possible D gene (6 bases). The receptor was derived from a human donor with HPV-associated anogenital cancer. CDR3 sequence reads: CASSLSGGSTDTQYF. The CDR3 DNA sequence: TGTGCCAGCAGCTTGTCCGGGGGTAGCACAGATACGCAGTATTTT.